This T cell receptor beta chain was recovered during a study of T cells and Merkel cell carcinoma outcomes. Broader study findings: Repertoire plus T-cell density reportedly predicted Merkel cell carcinoma outcomes.

Assay used: immunoSEQ multiplex PCR; TCRdb lists only in-frame clones, some missing. The table records about 9,200 clones, less than 90% of them present only once. Notes on this clone: What it binds is unknown.

The sequence was obtained from a human donor with Merkel cell carcinoma. Sample: tumor tissue from Merkel cell carcinoma.

The CDR3 sequence is CTSSQEGQGANYGYTF. The CDR3 DNA follows: TGCACCAGCAGCCAAGAGGGACAGGGAGCTAACTATGGCTACACCTTC. The chain has TRBV1 and TRBJ1-2; the table's D call of TRBD1 was not tested on the DNA. TRBV1 is flagged as a pseudogene. This CDR3 contains 16 residues.